This T cell receptor (beta chain) was obtained from a study of CD8 T cells in ankylosing spondylitis. Study findings and constraints: Clones linked to disease were reported to show significant enrichment in matched ankylosing spondylitis synovial fluid. Clones linked to disease, bearing a CD8+ phenotype, were relatively rare in peripheral blood. Blood of patients with ankylosing spondylitis appeared to be characterized by a TCR beta motif of about 8 highly homologous variants. Earlier literature documents some of the motif variants in reactive arthritis synovial fluid and blood.

Comments on this clonotype: Its target is unknown.

Library preparation for TCR beta used quantitative 5'-RACE with molecular barcodes. MiXCR, run by TCRdb on the 5' RACE reads, gives a single entry per CDR3 protein. The table shows around 440,000 distinct CDR3 sequences, with roughly 17% occurring only once. Trimming took off 0 bases at V and 6 bases at J, with 14 bases between the two ends. The CDR3 extends over 15 amino acids. Germline V gene lookup returns CDR1 SGDLS and CDR2 YYNGEE. V is TRBV9 and J is TRBJ2-3; D may be TRBD1 (7 bases). The TCR comes from a male donor with ankylosing spondylitis. Sequenced material: blood, either unsorted or a sorted T cell fraction (not recorded which). CDR3 in DNA: TGTGCCAGCAGCGTAGTCGAGGGGGCGGGGGATACGCAGTATTTT. It specifies CASSVVEGAGDTQYF.